The following is a T cell receptor (beta chain) sequence with its context. At one end the junction does not follow the germline gene, possibly because of a read error. CDR1 and CDR2 (germline): SEHNR, FQNEAQ (reference sequence). CDR3 size: 15 residues. Authors' processing steps: Reference gene primer amplification in the assay estimated nucleated cell counts. TCRdb's table, derived via immunoSEQ multiplex PCR, lists solely in-frame clones and lacks some. That table is the source of V, J and clone size, and D and trimming were worked out from the DNA. The sample lists roughly 80,000 clones; 90% to 95% were seen once. The sample belongs to a study of blood T cell repertoires in COVID-19. Study at large: The study drew acute and convalescent COVID-19 samples from the United States, Italy and Spain. In each case, the material was cDNA or gDNA derived from T cells, B-cell-depleted T cells, or PBMCs.

The sequence came from a woman aged 50 to 65 in a cohort sampled during active COVID-19. The sample taken for sequencing was peripheral blood. The J gene is TRBJ1-2, the V gene TRBV7-9; no reliable D call. The DNA of the CDR3 is TGTGCCAGCAGCGTAGCTCAGGTCGAAACCTATGGCTACACCTTC. It is translated as CASSVAQVETYGYTF. Full variable domain (missing parts from reference TRBV7-9 and TRBJ1-2): DTGVSQNPRHKITKRGQNVTFRCDPISEHNRLYWYRQTLGQGPEFLTYFQNEAQLEKSRLLSDRFSAERPKGSFSTLEIQRTEQGDSAMYLCASSVAQVETYGYTFGSGTRLTVV.